Below are 10 T cell receptor beta chains sequenced from a single sample in a study of radiotherapy plus CTLA-4 blockade in lung cancer. Produced via immunoSEQ multiplex PCR; TCRdb's table is partial and in-frame only. The sample has about 98,000 clones; just over 85% are singletons. Sequencing was performed on peripheral blood, taken from a patient treated with radiotherapy plus ipilimumab. Receptor source: a human donor with non-small cell lung cancer that progressed on radiotherapy plus ipilimumab.

This CDR3 is CASSSGLAGGSGANVLTF. DNA for the CDR3: TGTGCCAGCAGCTCGGGACTAGCGGGAGGGTCTGGGGCCAACGTCCTGACTTTC. This chain connects TRBV5-4 to TRBJ2-6; 16 nucleotides line up with TRBD2. Per the germline V gene, CDR1 is SGHNT and CDR2 is YYREEE (reference sequence). The J segment lost 1 base and the V segment lost 3 bases, leaving 1 base of the junction unmatched. CDR3 length: 18 residues.

A single count supports this clone. This sequence joins TRBV4-1 and TRBJ1-3; D call uncertain. The CDR3 is made up of 17 amino acids. The germline V gene has CDR1 MGHRA and CDR2 YSYEKL. Trimming cost V 2 bases and J 0 bases, with 14 bases left between them. This CDR3 reads CASSQQHLRSSGNTIYF. The DNA of the CDR3 is TGCGCCAGCAGCCAACAACATCTCCGGAGCTCTGGAAACACCATATATTTT.

This clone came up a few times. V is TRBV27 and J is TRBJ2-1; D could derive from TRBD1 or TRBD2 (7 bases each). This CDR3 contains 17 residues. Per germline, CDR1 MNHEY and CDR2 SMNVEV (reference sequence). V gave up 5 bases and J gave up 2 bases, with 19 bases separating them. The CDR3 DNA sequence: TGTGCCAGCAGTCCAGGGGGGGGACCGTCGACCTACAATGAGCAGTTCTTC. Translated, it gives CASSPGGGPSTYNEQFF.

This rearrangement joins TRBV28 to TRBJ1-5, with D possibly TRBD1 on 5 matching bases. CDR1 and CDR2 (germline): MDHEN, SYDVKM. V lost 7 bases, J lost 1 base, and 14 bases lay in between. This CDR3 is 15 amino acids long. For the CDR3, the DNA is TGTGCCAGCATCTTTAGGGAGGGGAGCAATCAGCCCCAGCATTTT. It codes for CASIFREGSNQPQHF.

This chain joins TRBV5-4 and TRBJ1-1, with 11 positions matching TRBD1. The CDR3 is made up of 16 amino acids. Germline V gene sequence: CDR1 SGHNT, CDR2 YYREEE (reference sequence). Unmatched junction bases numbered 5, after V lost 4 bases and J lost 0 bases. The CDR3 region has the DNA TGTGCCAGCAGCCCGGGGACAGGGGGTATGAACACTGAAGCTTTCTTT. This translates into CASSPGTGGMNTEAFF.

This chain uses TRBV6-5 with TRBJ2-2, with unresolved D. V shed 1 base and J shed 5 bases, with 2 bases lying between them. The CDR3 is 12 amino acids. The germline gives CDR1 MNHEY, CDR2 SVGAGI. The DNA for the CDR3 is TGTGCCAGCAGTTACTGGACCGGGGAGCTGTTTTTT. Protein sequence: CASSYWTGELFF.

The J gene is TRBJ2-3, the V gene TRBV11-3, with TRBD2 matching 15 bases. The trim removed 6 bases at V and 5 bases at J, leaving 6 bases unmatched. The V gene's germline CDR1 is SGHNT and CDR2 YENEEA. This CDR3 contains 16 residues. CDR3 loop: CASRLRTSGREDTQYF. Written as DNA, the CDR3 is TGTGCCAGCAGATTACGGACTAGCGGGAGGGAAGATACGCAGTATTTT.

This clone was seen a few times. The chain has TRBV6-1 and TRBJ1-1; D is unresolved. This CDR3 has 13 residues. Germline values: CDR1 MNHNS, CDR2 SASEGT. Trimming removed 6 bases at V and 2 bases at J, with 10 bases between. The chain's CDR3 is CASRRSGNTEAFF. The CDR3 nucleotides are TGTGCCAGCAGGAGGTCGGGTAACACTGAAGCTTTCTTT.

This chain connects TRBV29-1 to TRBJ2-1; D is possibly TRBD2 (7 bases). The length of the CDR3 is 13 residues. Between the trimmed V and J ends, which lost 5 bases and 7 bases, there was a span of 15 bases. Looked up from germline, CDR1 is SQVTM and CDR2 is ANQGSEA. This CDR3 is CSVHLSGTNEQFF. Written as DNA, the CDR3 is TGCAGCGTTCATTTAAGCGGGACAAATGAGCAGTTCTTC.

V is TRBV27 and J is TRBJ1-5; 11 nucleotides line up with TRBD1. The J segment lost 2 bases and the V segment lost 8 bases, leaving 14 bases of the junction unmatched. This CDR3 is 18 amino acids long. Germline loops: CDR1 MNHEY, CDR2 SMNVEV (reference sequence). CDR3 loop: CASPWGTGGGLGNQPQHF. The DNA of the CDR3 is TGTGCCAGCCCCTGGGGGACAGGGGGGGGACTGGGCAATCAGCCCCAGCATTTT.